The 21 T cell receptor beta chains below were found in one sample sequenced in a study of blood T cell repertoires in COVID-19. TCRdb's copy holds only in-frame clones and misses some; the assay was immunoSEQ multiplex PCR. The table has some 300,000 clones, about 87% seen once. Sequenced material: peripheral blood. Every receptor here comes from a woman in her forties or fifties with COVID-19, enrolled during active disease.

The gene calls are TRBV4-1 and TRBJ1-4, with a tentative D call TRBD1 (5 bases). Trimming removed 4 bases from V and 8 bases from J, with 23 bases in between. Germline V gene sequence: CDR1 MGHRA, CDR2 YSYEKL. The CDR3 is 17 residues long. The CDR3 loop is CASSPAPGAGGGEKLFF. In DNA form, the CDR3 reads TGCGCCAGCAGCCCAGCACCCGGGGCCGGTGGGGGGGAAAAACTGTTTTTT.

The genes are TRBV7-2 and TRBJ2-3; D possibly corresponds to TRBD1 (6 bases). This CDR3 contains 15 residues. CDR1 and CDR2 (germline): SGHTA, FQGNSA. The V and J ends lost 5 bases and 2 bases respectively, with 14 bases between them. The CDR3 region is CASSLWGTPTDTQYF. CDR3 coding DNA: TGTGCCAGCAGCCTTTGGGGGACACCCACAGATACGCAGTATTTT. Complete variable domain (other parts from reference TRBV7-2 and TRBJ2-3): GAGVSQSPSNKVTEKGKDVELRCDPISGHTALYWYRQSLGQGLEFLIYFQGNSAPDKSGLPSDRFSAERTGGSVSTLTIQRTQQEDSAVYLCASSLWGTPTDTQYFGPGTRLTVL.

The chain links TRBV9 to TRBJ2-7; 11 positions agree with TRBD2. The CDR3 covers 15 residues. Germline CDR1 SGDLS, CDR2 YYNGEE. V shed 0 bases, J shed 2 bases, and the junction held 1 base outside the gene matches. DNA of the CDR3: TGTGCCAGCAGCGTAGGTAGCGGGAGGGCCTACGAGCAGTACTTC. This codes for CASSVGSGRAYEQYF.

Comments on this clone: Other DNA sequences within the sample encode an identical CDR3. V is TRBV30 and J is TRBJ1-1; D is perhaps TRBD1 (5 bases). V was cut by 0 bases and J by 3 bases, with 8 bases left in between. The CDR3 has 13 amino acids. In germline, CDR1 is GTSNPN, CDR2 SVGIG (reference sequence). Written as DNA, the CDR3 is TGTGCCTGGAGTGTATCGGGGGACACTGAAGCTTTCTTT. Protein product: CAWSVSGDTEAFF.

Concerning this clone: With a much larger clone just one base away, this may be a read error. DNA for the CDR3: TGTGCCAGCAGTTCCCTCTCCTACAATGAGCAGTTCTTC. Protein sequence: CASSSLSYNEQFF. The rearrangement uses TRBV2 and TRBJ2-1, with D hard to call. The ends were cut back, 5 bases at V and 0 bases at J, with 5 bases in the middle. The CDR3 consists of 13 residues. Germline V gene data show CDR1 as SNHLY and CDR2 as FYNNEI. Using reference TRBV2 and TRBJ2-1 for the parts outside the CDR3, the full variable domain is EPEVTQTPSHQVTQMGQEVILRCVPISNHLYFYWYRQILGQKVEFLVSFYNNEISEKSEIFDDQFSVERPDGSNFTLKIRSTKLEDSAMYFCASSSLSYNEQFFGPGTRLTVL.

The V gene is TRBV15, the J gene TRBJ1-3; D is ambiguous. Trimming pared 0 bases from V and 7 bases from J, leaving 13 bases between. This CDR3 spans 15 amino acids. Per germline, CDR1 LNHNV and CDR2 YYDKDF (reference sequence). The chain's CDR3 is CATSRDVYSGNTIYF. The CDR3, as DNA: TGTGCCACCAGCAGAGATGTTTACAGCGGGAACACCATATATTTT.

This clone occurred once. The gene calls are TRBV6-5 and TRBJ1-1, with a weak D call TRBD1 (5 bases). CDR3 size: 14 residues. V was cut by 3 bases and J by 5 bases, with 13 bases left in between. From germline, CDR1 is MNHEY and CDR2 SVGAGI. The CDR3 sequence: CASSYSGERTEAFF. CDR3 in DNA: TGTGCCAGCAGTTATTCGGGGGAAAGGACTGAAGCTTTCTTT.

The chain combines TRBV7-2 with TRBJ2-7, with 7 bases that match TRBD2. With V trimmed by 5 bases and J by 4 bases, 8 bases remained unmatched. Looked up from germline, CDR1 is SGHTA and CDR2 is FQGNSA. The CDR3 loop spans 14 amino acids. The CDR3 region is CASSRGGPEYEQYF. CDR3 nucleotides: TGTGCCAGCAGCCGCGGGGGTCCGGAATACGAGCAGTACTTC.

The V gene is TRBV7-9, the J gene TRBJ2-7; 7 positions match TRBD2. The CDR3 spans 14 residues. The J segment lost 6 bases and the V segment lost 1 base, leaving 6 bases of the junction unmatched. Germline V lookup: CDR1 SEHNR, CDR2 FQNEAQ (reference sequence). The CDR3 region is CASSLVGGKSEQYF. The CDR3 coding sequence is TGTGCCAGCAGCTTAGTGGGGGGGAAGAGCGAGCAGTACTTC.

V and J are TRBV6-1 and TRBJ2-1, with 8 nucleotides matching TRBD2. The CDR3 sequence is 17 residues long. J gave up 5 bases and V 0 bases, and 9 bases lay outside the gene matches. Germline V lookup: CDR1 MNHNS, CDR2 SASEGT. The CDR3 spells CASSEALLGLADNEQFF. As DNA, the CDR3 is TGTGCCAGCAGTGAAGCGCTTCTAGGACTAGCTGACAATGAGCAGTTCTTC.

This clone appeared a few times. The chain uses TRBV5-1 and TRBJ1-1; 9 bases agree with TRBD1. The V and J ends lost 6 bases and 6 bases, in that order; junction bases with no gene match: 9. CDR1 SGHRS and CDR2 YFSETQ come from the germline V gene. The CDR3 has 14 amino acids. The CDR3 bases are TGCGCCAGCAACAGGGGACAGGGACTCTCTGAAGCTTTCTTT. Translated, it gives CASNRGQGLSEAFF. Drawing the rest from reference TRBV5-1 and TRBJ1-1, the complete variable domain is KAGVTQTPRYLIKTRGQQVTLSCSPISGHRSVSWYQQTPGQGLQFLFEYFSETQRNKGNFPGRFSGRQFSNSRSEMNVSTLELGDSALYLCASNRGQGLSEAFFGQGTRLTVV.

The chain combines TRBV19 with TRBJ2-7; weak D call: TRBD1 (6 bases). The V end lost 5 bases, the J end lost 2 bases, and 13 bases lay between the germline ends. Germline loops: CDR1 LNHDA, CDR2 SQIVND (reference sequence). This CDR3 has 14 amino acids. The CDR3 DNA sequence: TGTGCCAGTAGTGAGGCGACAGGTACCTACGAGCAGTACTTC. As protein: CASSEATGTYEQYF.

In its sample, this clone was seen once. V usage is TRBV4-2 and J usage is TRBJ1-1; TRBD1 is a possible D gene (5 bases). V was cut by 3 bases and J by 10 bases, with 21 bases left in between. The CDR3 extends over 15 amino acids. Germline CDR1 and CDR2: LGHNA and YNFKEQ. The CDR3 sequence: CASSQVGQTTYVAFF. CDR3 bases: TGTGCCAGCAGCCAGGTCGGACAAACGACATATGTAGCTTTCTTT.

This clone was detected once. The V call is TRBV30, the J call TRBJ1-2; D possibly corresponds to TRBD1 (6 bases). There are 15 residues in the CDR3. Trimming left V 8 bases short and J 4 bases short, with 23 bases between. CDR1 and CDR2 from the germline V gene are GTSNPN and SVGIG (reference sequence). As DNA, the CDR3 is TGTGCCCGGGGACAACGGTCTTTCGCTGGCTATGGCTACACCTTC. Its protein product is CARGQRSFAGYGYTF.

V gene TRBV30 combines with J gene TRBJ2-1; D is unclear. V was trimmed by 0 bases and J by 6 bases, leaving 15 bases between them. The CDR3 has 15 amino acids. Looked up from germline, CDR1 is GTSNPN and CDR2 is SVGIG (reference sequence). CDR3 nucleotide sequence: TGTGCCTGGAGTGTACGTAGAAGCGCTGGCAATGAGCAGTTCTTC. As protein: CAWSVRRSAGNEQFF.

The rearrangement uses TRBV20-1 and TRBJ2-1; 14 nucleotides agree with TRBD2. V trimming: 3 bases; J trimming: 4 bases; junction bases outside the gene matches: 8. This CDR3 is 17 amino acids long. Looked up from germline, CDR1 is DFQATT and CDR2 is SNEGSKA (reference sequence). The CDR3 here is CSASRTSGRRVYNEQFF. The CDR3 DNA sequence: TGCAGTGCTAGTAGGACTAGCGGGAGGAGGGTATACAATGAGCAGTTCTTC.

The chain uses TRBV20-1 and TRBJ2-3; 9 positions match TRBD2. This CDR3 has 16 residues. V gave up 3 bases and J gave up 3 bases; unmatched junction bases: 10. The germline V gene encodes CDR1 DFQATT and CDR2 SNEGSKA (reference sequence). The CDR3 spells CSASWREGDVTDTQYF. CDR3 bases: TGCAGTGCTAGTTGGCGGGAGGGCGACGTAACAGATACGCAGTATTTT.

V and J are TRBV6-5 and TRBJ1-1; 8 bases line up with TRBD1. Germline-derived CDR1 and CDR2 are MNHEY and SVGAGI. The CDR3 is 13 amino acids. V dropped 7 bases and J dropped 3; count of bases not matched to a gene: 4. DNA of the CDR3: TGTGCCAGCAAGTACAGGGGGTACACTGAAGCTTTCTTT. It is translated as CASKYRGYTEAFF.

The chain is built from TRBV5-4 and TRBJ2-1, with 9 nucleotides matching TRBD2. With V trimmed by 4 bases and J by 6 bases, 8 bases remained unmatched. The germline V gene encodes CDR1 SGHNT and CDR2 YYREEE (reference sequence). The CDR3 sequence is 15 residues long. CDR3 loop: CASSALAGPGNEQFF. DNA for the CDR3: TGTGCCAGCAGCGCCCTAGCGGGACCTGGCAATGAGCAGTTCTTC.

This clone was detected only once. V is TRBV30 and J is TRBJ2-2, with D unclear. CDR1 and CDR2 from the germline V gene are GTSNPN and SVGIG (reference sequence). Trimming shortened V by 4 bases and J by 4 bases, and 10 bases separated the two germline ends. The CDR3 covers 13 residues. CDR3 sequence: CAWTHGVTGELFF. The CDR3 DNA reads TGTGCCTGGACCCACGGAGTCACCGGGGAGCTGTTTTTT. The full variable domain, with the rest looked up from reference TRBV30 and TRBJ2-2, is SQTIHQWPATLVQPVGSPLSLECTVEGTSNPNLYWYRQAAGRGLQLLFYSVGIGQISSEVPQNLSASRPQDRQFILSSKKLLLSDSGFYLCAWTHGVTGELFFGEGSRLTVL.

The J gene is TRBJ2-3, the V gene TRBV24-1, with D possibly being TRBD2 (6 bases). The CDR3 has 17 amino acids. V lost 4 bases and J 5 bases, leaving 21 bases between the germline ends. Germline V CDR1 and CDR2: KGHDR, SFDVKD. This chain's CDR3 is CATSDPGLPMRGDTQYF. The CDR3 DNA follows: TGTGCCACCAGTGACCCGGGACTCCCAATGAGAGGAGATACGCAGTATTTT.